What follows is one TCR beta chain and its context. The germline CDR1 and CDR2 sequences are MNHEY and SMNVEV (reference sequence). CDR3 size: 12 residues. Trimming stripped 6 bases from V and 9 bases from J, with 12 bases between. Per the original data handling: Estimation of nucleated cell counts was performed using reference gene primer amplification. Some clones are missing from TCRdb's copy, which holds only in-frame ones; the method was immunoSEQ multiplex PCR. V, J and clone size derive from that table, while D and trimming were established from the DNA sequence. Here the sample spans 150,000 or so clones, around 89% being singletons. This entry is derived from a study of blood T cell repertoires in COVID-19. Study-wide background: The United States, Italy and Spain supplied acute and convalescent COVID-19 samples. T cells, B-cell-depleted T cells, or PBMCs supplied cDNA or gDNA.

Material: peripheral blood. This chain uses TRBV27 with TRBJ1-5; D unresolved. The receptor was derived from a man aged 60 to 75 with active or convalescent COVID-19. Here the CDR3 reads CASSPWLGPQHF. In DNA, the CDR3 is TGTGCCAGCAGCCCATGGCTTGGGCCCCAGCATTTT.